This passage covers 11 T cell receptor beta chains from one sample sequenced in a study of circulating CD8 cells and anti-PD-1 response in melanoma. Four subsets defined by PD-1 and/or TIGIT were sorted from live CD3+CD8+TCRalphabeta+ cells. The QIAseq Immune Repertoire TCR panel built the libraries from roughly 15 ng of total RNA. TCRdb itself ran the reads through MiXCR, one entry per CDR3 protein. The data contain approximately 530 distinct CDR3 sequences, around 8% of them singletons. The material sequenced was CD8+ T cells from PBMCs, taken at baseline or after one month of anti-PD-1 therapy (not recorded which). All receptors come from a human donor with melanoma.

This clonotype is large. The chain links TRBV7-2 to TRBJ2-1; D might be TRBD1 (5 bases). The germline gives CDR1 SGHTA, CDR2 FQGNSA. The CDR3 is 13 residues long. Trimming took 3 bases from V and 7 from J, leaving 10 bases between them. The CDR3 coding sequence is TGTGCCAGCAGCTTCCCAGGGTGGAATGAGCAGTTCTTC. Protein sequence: CASSFPGWNEQFF.

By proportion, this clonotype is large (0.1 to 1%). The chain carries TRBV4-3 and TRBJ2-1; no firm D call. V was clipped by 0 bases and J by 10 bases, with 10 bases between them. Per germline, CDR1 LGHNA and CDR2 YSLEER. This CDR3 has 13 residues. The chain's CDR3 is CASSQEGWEEQFF. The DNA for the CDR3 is TGCGCCAGCAGCCAAGAAGGGTGGGAAGAGCAGTTCTTC.

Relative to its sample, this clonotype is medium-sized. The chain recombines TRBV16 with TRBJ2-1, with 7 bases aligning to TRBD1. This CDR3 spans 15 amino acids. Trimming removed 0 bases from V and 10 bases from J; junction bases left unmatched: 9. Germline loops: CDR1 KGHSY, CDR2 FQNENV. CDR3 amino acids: CASSQSNRGGREQFF. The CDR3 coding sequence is TGTGCCAGCAGCCAATCGAACAGGGGTGGGAGAGAGCAGTTCTTC.

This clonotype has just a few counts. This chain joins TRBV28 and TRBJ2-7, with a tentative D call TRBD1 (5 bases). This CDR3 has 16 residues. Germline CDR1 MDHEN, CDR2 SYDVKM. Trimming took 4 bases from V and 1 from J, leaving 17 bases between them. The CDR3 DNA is TGTGCCAGCAGTTCTCCCCGCCAGGGAAGATCCTACGAGCAGTACTTC. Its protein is CASSSPRQGRSYEQYF.

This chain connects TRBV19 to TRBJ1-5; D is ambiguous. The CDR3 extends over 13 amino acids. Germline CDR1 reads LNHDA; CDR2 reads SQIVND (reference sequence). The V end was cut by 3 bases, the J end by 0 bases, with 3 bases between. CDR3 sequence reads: CASSMNSNQPQHF. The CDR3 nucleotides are TGTGCCAGTAGTATGAATAGCAATCAGCCCCAGCATTTT. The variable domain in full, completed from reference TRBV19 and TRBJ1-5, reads DGGITQSPKYLFRKEGQNVTLSCEQNLNHDAMYWYRQDPGQGLRLIYYSQIVNDFQKGDIAEGYSVSREKKESFPLTVTSAQKNPTAFYLCASSMNSNQPQHFGDGTRLSIL.

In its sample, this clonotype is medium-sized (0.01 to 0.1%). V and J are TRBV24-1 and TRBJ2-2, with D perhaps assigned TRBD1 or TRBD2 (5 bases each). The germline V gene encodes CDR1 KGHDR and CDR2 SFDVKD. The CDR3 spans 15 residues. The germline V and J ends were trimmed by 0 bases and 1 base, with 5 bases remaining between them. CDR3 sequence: CATSDLGGNTGELFF. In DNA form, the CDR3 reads TGTGCCACCAGTGATTTGGGGGGGAACACCGGGGAGCTGTTTTTT.

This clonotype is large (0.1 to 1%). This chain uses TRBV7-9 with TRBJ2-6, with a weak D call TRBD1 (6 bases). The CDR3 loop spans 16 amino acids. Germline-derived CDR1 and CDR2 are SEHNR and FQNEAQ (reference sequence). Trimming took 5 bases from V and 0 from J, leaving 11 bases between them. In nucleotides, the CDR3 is TGTGCCAGCAGCCCCGGACAGAACTCTGGGGCCAACGTCCTGACTTTC. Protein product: CASSPGQNSGANVLTF.

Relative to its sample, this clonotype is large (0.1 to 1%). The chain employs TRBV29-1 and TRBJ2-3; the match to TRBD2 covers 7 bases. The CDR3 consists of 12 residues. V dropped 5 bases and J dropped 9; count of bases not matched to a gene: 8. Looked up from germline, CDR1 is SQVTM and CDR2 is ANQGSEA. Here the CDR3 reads CSVYLADGTQYF. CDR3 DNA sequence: TGCAGCGTTTATCTAGCGGACGGGACGCAGTATTTT.

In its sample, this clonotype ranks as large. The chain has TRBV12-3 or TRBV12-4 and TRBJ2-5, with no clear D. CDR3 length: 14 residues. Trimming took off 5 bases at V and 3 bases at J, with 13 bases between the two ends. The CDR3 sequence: CASSPSLHKETQYF. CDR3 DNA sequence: TGTGCCAGCAGTCCCTCCTTACACAAAGAGACCCAGTACTTC.

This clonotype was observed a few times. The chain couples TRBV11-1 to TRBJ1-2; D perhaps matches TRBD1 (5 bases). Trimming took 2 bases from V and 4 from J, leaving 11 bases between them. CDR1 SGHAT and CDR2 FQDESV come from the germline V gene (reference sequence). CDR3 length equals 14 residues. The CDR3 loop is CASSLIGTAYGYTF. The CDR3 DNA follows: TGTGCCAGCAGCTTAATCGGGACGGCCTATGGCTACACCTTC. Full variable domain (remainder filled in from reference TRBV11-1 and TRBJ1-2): EAEVAQSPRYKITEKSQAVAFWCDPISGHATLYWYRQILGQGPELLVQFQDESVVDDSQLPKDRFSAERLKGVDSTLKIQPAELGDSAMYLCASSLIGTAYGYTFGSGTRLTVV.

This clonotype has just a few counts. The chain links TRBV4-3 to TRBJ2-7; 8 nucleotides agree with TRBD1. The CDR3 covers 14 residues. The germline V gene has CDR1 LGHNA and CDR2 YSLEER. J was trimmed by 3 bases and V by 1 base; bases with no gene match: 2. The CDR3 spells CASSQGTGIYEQYF. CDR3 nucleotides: TGCGCCAGCAGCCAAGGGACAGGGATCTACGAGCAGTACTTC.